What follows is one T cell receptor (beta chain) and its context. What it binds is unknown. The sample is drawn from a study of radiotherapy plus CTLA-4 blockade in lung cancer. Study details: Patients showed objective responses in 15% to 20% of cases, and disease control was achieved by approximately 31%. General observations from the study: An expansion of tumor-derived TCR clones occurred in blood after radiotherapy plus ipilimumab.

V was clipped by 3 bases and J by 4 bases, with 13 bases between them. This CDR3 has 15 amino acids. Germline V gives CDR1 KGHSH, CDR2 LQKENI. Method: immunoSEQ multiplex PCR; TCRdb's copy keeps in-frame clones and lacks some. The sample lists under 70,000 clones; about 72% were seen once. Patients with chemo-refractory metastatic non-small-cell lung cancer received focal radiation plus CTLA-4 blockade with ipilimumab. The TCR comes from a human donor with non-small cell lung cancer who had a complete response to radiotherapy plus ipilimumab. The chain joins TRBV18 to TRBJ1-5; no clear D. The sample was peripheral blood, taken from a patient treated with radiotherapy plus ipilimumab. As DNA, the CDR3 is TGTGCCAGCTCACCGGGAGGGCAGAAAAATCAGCCCCAGCATTTT. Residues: CASSPGGQKNQPQHF.